A selection of T cell receptor beta chains follows, all from one sample in a study of PD-L1 blockade in urothelial cancer. Clones were sequenced by immunoSEQ multiplex PCR, and TCRdb holds only the in-frame ones, with some missing. The sample has more than 75,000 clones, roughly 89% seen once; the top ten hold 2% to 2.5%. Sequenced material: PBMCs, taken around atezolizumab (anti-PD-L1) treatment. These receptors originate from a man in his 60s with urothelial cancer. Each CDR3 is given with its conserved first and last residue. Fields, in order: D gene, clone size, V gene, J gene, CDR3 protein, CDR3 DNA. A D gene is named only where the DNA matches it firmly. Clone size is shown for a subset of rows, as once, few, many or a class of expanded clone.

D gene: TRBD1; clone size: NA; V gene: TRBV10-3; J gene: TRBJ1-2; CDR3 protein: CASFDRANYGYTF; CDR3 DNA: TGTGCCTCCTTCGACAGGGCGAACTATGGCTACACCTTC
D gene: TRBD1; clone size: few; V gene: TRBV14; J gene: TRBJ1-2; CDR3 protein: CASRRMGTDGYTF; CDR3 DNA: TGTGCCAGCAGAAGGATGGGGACAGATGGCTACACCTTC
D gene: TRBD2; clone size: NA; V gene: TRBV9; J gene: TRBJ2-2; CDR3 protein: CASSVAFGGGRTKTGELFF; CDR3 DNA: TGTGCCAGCAGCGTAGCTTTCGGTGGCGGGAGAACCAAAACCGGGGAGCTGTTTTTT
D gene: NA; clone size: once; V gene: TRBV19; J gene: TRBJ1-2; CDR3 protein: CASRDSMAGGYGYTF; CDR3 DNA: TGTGCCAGTAGGGACTCTATGGCAGGAGGCTATGGCTACACCTTC
D gene: NA; clone size: NA; V gene: TRBV27; J gene: TRBJ2-7; CDR3 protein: CASSLGVPLSYEQYF; CDR3 DNA: TGTGCCAGCAGTTTAGGAGTTCCTCTCTCCTACGAGCAGTACTTC
D gene: TRBD1; clone size: NA; V gene: TRBV19; J gene: TRBJ2-5; CDR3 protein: CASSPGQGIPETQYF; CDR3 DNA: TGTGCCAGTAGTCCGGGACAGGGAATCCCAGAGACCCAGTACTTC
D gene: NA; clone size: NA; V gene: TRBV30; J gene: TRBJ2-7; CDR3 protein: CAWSVGPGMYEQYF; CDR3 DNA: TGTGCCTGGAGTGTTGGGCCAGGGATGTACGAGCAGTACTTC
D gene: NA; clone size: NA; V gene: TRBV4-3; J gene: TRBJ2-3; CDR3 protein: CASSQGRLDTQYF; CDR3 DNA: TGCGCCAGCAGCCAAGGGCGGCTAGATACGCAGTATTTT
D gene: NA; clone size: NA; V gene: TRBV7-2; J gene: TRBJ2-5; CDR3 protein: CASSPPGQGGETQYF; CDR3 DNA: TGTGCCAGCAGCCCCCCCGGACAGGGAGGGGAGACCCAGTACTTC
D gene: TRBD1; clone size: NA; V gene: TRBV11-2; J gene: TRBJ2-3; CDR3 protein: CASSPGTGHGTDTQYF; CDR3 DNA: TGTGCCAGCAGCCCCGGGACAGGGCATGGCACAGATACGCAGTATTTT
D gene: TRBD1; clone size: NA; V gene: TRBV2; J gene: TRBJ1-1; CDR3 protein: CARDLTGMNTEAFF; CDR3 DNA: TGTGCCAGGGACCTGACAGGGATGAACACTGAAGCTTTCTTT
D gene: NA; clone size: NA; V gene: TRBV15; J gene: TRBJ2-7; CDR3 protein: CATSRGQFSYEQYF; CDR3 DNA: TGTGCCACCAGCAGAGGACAGTTCTCCTACGAGCAGTACTTC